The 18 T cell receptor beta chains presented below share a single source sample, sequenced in a study of blood T cell repertoires in COVID-19. Libraries were prepared by immunoSEQ multiplex PCR; TCRdb keeps only in-frame clonotypes and omits some of them. The sample carries approximately 220,000 clones, roughly 82% recorded once. The sample taken for sequencing was peripheral blood. The source is a woman in her 70s with acute or convalescent COVID-19.

J is TRBJ2-4 and V is TRBV7-2, with a possible D match to TRBD2 (5 bases). The V end was cut by 1 base, the J end by 6 bases, with 13 bases between. Per the germline V gene, CDR1 is SGHTA and CDR2 is FQGNSA. The CDR3 runs to 15 residues. The CDR3 region is CASSLGMGDGNIQYF. Here the CDR3 DNA reads TGTGCCAGCAGCTTAGGGATGGGAGATGGAAACATTCAGTACTTC.

The V call is TRBV27, the J call TRBJ1-4; 8 bases map to TRBD1. V was clipped by 10 bases and J by 8 bases; unmatched bases: 12. The CDR3 totals 14 residues. Germline V CDR1 and CDR2: MNHEY, SMNVEV (reference sequence). The CDR3 DNA reads as TGTGCCACCCGACCAGAAAACAGGGGGGAAAAACTGTTTTTT. Residues: CATRPENRGEKLFF.

In nucleotides, the CDR3 is TGCGCCAGCAGTGAGGCCTCCATCGGGAATGAGCAGTTCTTC. It yields the protein CASSEASIGNEQFF. The J gene is TRBJ2-1, the V gene TRBV10-1; D remains ambiguous. CDR3 length: 14 amino acids. Trimming took 2 bases from V and 7 from J, leaving 12 bases between them. Germline V gene data show CDR1 as WNHNN and CDR2 as SYGVQD (reference sequence).

Comments on this clone: A junction boundary mismatches the germline segment, possibly from a read error. This chain joins TRBV2 and TRBJ2-4, with 12 positions matching TRBD2. The germline gives CDR1 SNHLY, CDR2 FYNNEI. The CDR3 sequence is 13 residues long. The CDR3 sequence is CASSSSGGAGRSF. CDR3 bases: TGTGCCAGCAGTTCTAGCGGGGGGGCCGGCCGGAGTTTC.

V is TRBV7-8 and J is TRBJ1-1; TRBD1 is a possible D gene (5 bases). V lost 5 bases and J lost 0, with 13 bases in between. CDR1 and CDR2 from the germline V gene are SGHVS and FQNEAQ. The CDR3 length is 15 residues. This CDR3 is CASSPQTGMNTEAFF. CDR3 DNA: TGTGCCAGCAGCCCCCAAACAGGAATGAACACTGAAGCTTTCTTT.

V and J are TRBV5-1 and TRBJ2-7; D not resolved. V lost 0 bases to trimming and J lost 2 bases, with 12 bases between them. The germline V gene has CDR1 SGHRS and CDR2 YFSETQ. The CDR3 loop spans 15 amino acids. CDR3 residues: CASSLDYGRTYEQYF. CDR3 bases: TGCGCCAGCAGCTTGGACTACGGTAGGACCTACGAGCAGTACTTC. The full variable domain, its missing parts supplied by reference TRBV5-1 and TRBJ2-7, is KAGVTQTPRYLIKTRGQQVTLSCSPISGHRSVSWYQQTPGQGLQFLFEYFSETQRNKGNFPGRFSGRQFSNSRSEMNVSTLELGDSALYLCASSLDYGRTYEQYFGPGTRLTVT.

V and J are TRBV3-1 (or the pseudogene TRBV3-2) and TRBJ2-3; tentatively, D is TRBD2 (6 bases). Trimming left V 1 base short and J 5 bases short, with 25 bases between. There are 19 residues in the CDR3. The germline gives CDR1 LGHDT, CDR2 YNNKEL (reference sequence). The CDR3 spells CASSQGSVPRLVRRDTQYF. The CDR3 DNA sequence: TGTGCCAGCAGCCAAGGATCGGTTCCGAGACTAGTGCGAAGAGATACGCAGTATTTT.

The V and J genes are TRBV3-1 (or the pseudogene TRBV3-2) and TRBJ1-6; D perhaps matches TRBD1 (6 bases). CDR1 and CDR2 (germline): LGHDT, YNNKEL (reference sequence). Trimming pared 4 bases from V and 10 bases from J, leaving 14 bases between. This CDR3 has 14 residues. CDR3 in DNA: TGTGCCAGCAGCCTCGGACAGAACGGGTCACCCCTCCACTTT. This translates into CASSLGQNGSPLHF.

This clone was counted a few times. This sample includes further DNA sequences coding for the same CDR3. The chain has TRBV9 and TRBJ1-6; 8 bases agree with TRBD1. The V and J ends lost 3 bases and 7 bases, in that order; junction bases with no gene match: 6. Germline values: CDR1 SGDLS, CDR2 YYNGEE. The length of the CDR3 is 15 residues. The CDR3 loop reads CASSALDRANSPLHF. In nucleotides, the CDR3 is TGTGCCAGCAGCGCCCTGGACAGGGCCAATTCACCCCTCCACTTT.

V gene TRBV6-6 combines with J gene TRBJ1-6; 8 nucleotides match TRBD1. Unmatched junction bases numbered 9, after V lost 7 bases and J lost 10 bases. The germline V gene has CDR1 MNHNY and CDR2 SVGAGI (reference sequence). CDR3 size: 14 residues. Written as DNA, the CDR3 is TGTGCCAGCACCTCAGACAGGGGATGGTCACCCCTCCACTTT. Encoded protein: CASTSDRGWSPLHF.

This clone was recorded at least ten times. The chain recombines TRBV5-1 with TRBJ1-1; D gene uncertain. Trimming stripped 4 bases from V and 0 bases from J, with 16 bases between. The germline V gene encodes CDR1 SGHRS and CDR2 YFSETQ. The CDR3 spans 16 residues. The CDR3 reads CASSQLSQALNTEAFF. The CDR3 DNA is TGCGCCAGCAGCCAACTATCCCAAGCATTGAACACTGAAGCTTTCTTT.

The V gene is TRBV21-1, the J gene TRBJ1-2; TRBD1 was called by the table and not checked on the DNA. TRBV21-1 is a recognized pseudogene. This CDR3 contains 14 residues. In DNA, the CDR3 is TGTGCCAGCACTAAAAGGACAGGGGAGGATGGCTACACCTTC. Protein sequence: CASTKRTGEDGYTF.

This clone is a singleton in its sample. The chain is built from TRBV11-3 and TRBJ2-1, with D tentatively TRBD1 (5 bases). This CDR3 region has 14 residues. Trimming left V 1 base short and J 9 bases short, with 13 bases between. Germline V gene data show CDR1 as SGHNT and CDR2 as YENEEA. CDR3 in DNA: TGTGCCAGCAGCTTAGCGGTGGGCAGGGTTGAGCAGTTCTTC. Translation: CASSLAVGRVEQFF.

As to this clone: This CDR3 is also generated by other DNA sequences in the sample. The chain carries TRBV6-2 or TRBV6-3 and TRBJ2-1; D gene unclear. Deletions cut 0 bases from V and 9 bases from J, with 6 bases between. This CDR3 is built from 12 residues. Germline V lookup: CDR1 MNHEY, CDR2 SVGEGT. In DNA, the CDR3 is TGTGCCAGCAGTTACTCGAGAGGTGAGCAGTTCTTC. Encoded protein: CASSYSRGEQFF.

This clone was counted once. The chain recombines TRBV6-5 with TRBJ2-1; 9 bases fit TRBD1. There are 15 residues in the CDR3. CDR1 and CDR2 (germline): MNHEY, SVGAGI. The V gene end was trimmed by 5 bases and the J gene end by 7 bases; junction bases not matched to a gene: 9. The CDR3 sequence is CASSSWDRVGNEQFF. The CDR3 DNA reads as TGTGCCAGCAGTAGTTGGGACAGGGTGGGGAATGAGCAGTTCTTC.

The chain joins TRBV5-1 to TRBJ1-2; D possibly corresponds to TRBD1 (6 bases). The CDR3 contains 17 residues. The germline gives CDR1 SGHRS, CDR2 YFSETQ. Trimming shortened V by 4 bases and J by 4 bases, and 23 bases separated the two germline ends. The CDR3 loop reads CASSNSQGPHNIYGYTF. The CDR3 DNA sequence: TGCGCCAGCAGCAACTCACAGGGTCCCCACAATATCTATGGCTACACCTTC.

The chain employs TRBV29-1 and TRBJ1-1; maybe TRBD1 (5 bases). V dropped 3 bases and J dropped 7 bases, with 6 bases sitting between them. The germline CDR1 and CDR2 sequences are SQVTM and ANQGSEA. This CDR3 is 10 amino acids long. Here the CDR3 reads CSVDRDEAFF. The CDR3 DNA reads as TGCAGCGTTGACAGGGATGAAGCTTTCTTT.

V and J are TRBV6-2 or TRBV6-3 and TRBJ1-3; the D gene is possibly TRBD1 (5 bases). Trimming shortened V by 5 bases and J by 5 bases, and 10 bases separated the two germline ends. The germline gives CDR1 MNHEY, CDR2 SVGEGT. CDR3 size: 13 residues. The CDR3 reads CASSLQGRNTIYF. CDR3 nucleotide sequence: TGTGCCAGCAGTCTCCAGGGAAGAAACACCATATATTTT.